This TCR beta chain was obtained from a study of T cell responses to AZD1222 COVID-19 vaccine. Method: immunoSEQ multiplex PCR; TCRdb's copy keeps in-frame clones and lacks some. This repertoire shows 150,000 to 190,000 clones, 80% to 90% found once; its top ten account for about 7%. The CDR3 is 12 amino acids. The germline V gene has CDR1 LGHDT and CDR2 YNNKEL (reference sequence). V dropped 4 bases and J dropped 5 bases, with 7 bases sitting between them. The sample holds one count of this clone. The TCR comes from an adult who had recovered from COVID-19. The starting material was peripheral blood, obtained after recovery from COVID-19. The genes are TRBV3-1 (or the pseudogene TRBV3-2) and TRBJ2-3; unclear D gene. The CDR3 reads CASSREVDTQYF. Written as DNA, the CDR3 is TGTGCCAGCAGCCGAGAGGTAGATACGCAGTATTTT.